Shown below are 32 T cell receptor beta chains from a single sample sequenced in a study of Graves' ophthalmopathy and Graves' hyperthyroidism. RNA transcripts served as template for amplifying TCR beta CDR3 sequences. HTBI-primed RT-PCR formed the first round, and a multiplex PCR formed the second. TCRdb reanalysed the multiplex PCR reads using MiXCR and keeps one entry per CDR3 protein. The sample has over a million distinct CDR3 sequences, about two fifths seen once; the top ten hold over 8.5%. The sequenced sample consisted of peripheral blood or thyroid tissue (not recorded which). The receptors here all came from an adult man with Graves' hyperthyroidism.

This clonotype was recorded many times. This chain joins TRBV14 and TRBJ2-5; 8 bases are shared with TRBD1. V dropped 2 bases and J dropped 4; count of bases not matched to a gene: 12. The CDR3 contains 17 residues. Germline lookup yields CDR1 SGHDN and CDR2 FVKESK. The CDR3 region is CASSQLRTGMGLETQYF. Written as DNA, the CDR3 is TGTGCCAGCAGCCAACTTCGGACAGGGATGGGGTTAGAGACCCAGTACTTC.

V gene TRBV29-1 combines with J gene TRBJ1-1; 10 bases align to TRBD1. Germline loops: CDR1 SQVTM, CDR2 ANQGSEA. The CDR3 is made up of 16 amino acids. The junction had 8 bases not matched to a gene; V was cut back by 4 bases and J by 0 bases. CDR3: CSVGIGTGALNTEAFF. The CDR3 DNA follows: TGCAGCGTTGGGATAGGGACAGGGGCACTGAACACTGAAGCTTTCTTT.

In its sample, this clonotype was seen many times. The chain's CDR3 is CASTLTLGDYGYTF. The CDR3 DNA is TGTGCCAGTACCCTGACCCTGGGGGACTATGGCTACACCTTC. J is TRBJ1-2 and V is TRBV19, with D possibly TRBD1 on 5 matching bases. V was trimmed by 7 bases and J by 3 bases, leaving 15 bases between them. The V gene's germline CDR1 is LNHDA and CDR2 SQIVND (reference sequence). The CDR3 totals 14 residues.

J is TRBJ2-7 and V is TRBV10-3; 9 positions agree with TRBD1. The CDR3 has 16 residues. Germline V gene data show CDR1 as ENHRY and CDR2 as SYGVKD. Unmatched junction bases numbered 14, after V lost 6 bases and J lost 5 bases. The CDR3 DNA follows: TGTGCCATCAGCGGAGGACAGGGGCCTCCCTATGACGAGCAGTACTTC. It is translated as CAISGGQGPPYDEQYF.

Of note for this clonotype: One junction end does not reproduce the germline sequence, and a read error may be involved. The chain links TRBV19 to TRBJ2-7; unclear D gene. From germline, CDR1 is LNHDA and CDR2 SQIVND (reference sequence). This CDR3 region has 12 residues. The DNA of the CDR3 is TGTGCCAGTTCCACAAGCTCCTGCGAGCAGTACTTC. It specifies CASSTSSCEQYF.

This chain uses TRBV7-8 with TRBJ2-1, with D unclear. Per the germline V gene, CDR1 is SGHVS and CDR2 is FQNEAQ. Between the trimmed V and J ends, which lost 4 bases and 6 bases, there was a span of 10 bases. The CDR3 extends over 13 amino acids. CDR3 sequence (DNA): TGTGCCAGCAGCTCTCGGCCGACCAATGAGCAGTTCTTC. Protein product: CASSSRPTNEQFF.

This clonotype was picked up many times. The CDR3 spells CSVTYRGGVETQYF. DNA for the CDR3: TGCAGCGTTACCTACCGTGGCGGAGTGGAGACCCAGTACTTC. This chain uses TRBV29-1 with TRBJ2-5; D call uncertain. This CDR3 spans 14 amino acids. Trimming took 5 bases from V and 5 from J, leaving 18 bases between them. Germline assignment: CDR1 SQVTM and CDR2 ANQGSEA. The complete variable domain, with remaining parts taken from reference TRBV29-1 and TRBJ2-5, reads SAVISQKPSRDICQRGTSLTIQCQVDSQVTMMFWYRQQPGQSLTLIATANQGSEATYESGFVIDKFPISRPNLTFSTLTVSNMSPEDSSIYLCSVTYRGGVETQYFGPGTRLLVL.

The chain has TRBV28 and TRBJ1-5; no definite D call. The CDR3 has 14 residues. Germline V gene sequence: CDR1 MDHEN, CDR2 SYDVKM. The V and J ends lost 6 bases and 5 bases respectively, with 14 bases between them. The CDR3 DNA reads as TGTGCCAGCAGGGGCGCCGGGAGCCATCAGCCCCAGCATTTT. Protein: CASRGAGSHQPQHF.

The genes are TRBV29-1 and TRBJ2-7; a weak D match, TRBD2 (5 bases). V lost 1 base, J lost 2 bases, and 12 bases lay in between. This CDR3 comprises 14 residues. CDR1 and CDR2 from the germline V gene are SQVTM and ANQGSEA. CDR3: CSVEGRGTTYEQYF. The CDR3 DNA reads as TGCAGCGTTGAAGGTCGGGGTACAACCTACGAGCAGTACTTC.

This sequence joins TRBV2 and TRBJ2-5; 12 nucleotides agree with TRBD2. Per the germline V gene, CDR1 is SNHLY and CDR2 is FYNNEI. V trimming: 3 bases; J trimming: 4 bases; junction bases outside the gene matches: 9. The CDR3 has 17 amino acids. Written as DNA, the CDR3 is TGTGCCAGCAGTGACCCACTAGCGGGAGGCTCTCGAGAGACCCAGTACTTC. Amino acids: CASSDPLAGGSRETQYF.

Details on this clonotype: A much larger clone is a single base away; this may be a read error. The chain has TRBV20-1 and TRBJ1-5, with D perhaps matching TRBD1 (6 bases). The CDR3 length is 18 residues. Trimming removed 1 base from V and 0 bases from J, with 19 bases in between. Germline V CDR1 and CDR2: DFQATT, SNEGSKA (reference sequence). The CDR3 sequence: CSARVRPTGCYSNQPQHF. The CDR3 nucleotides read TGCAGTGCTAGAGTTCGACCGACAGGCTGCTATAGCAATCAGCCCCAGCATTTT.

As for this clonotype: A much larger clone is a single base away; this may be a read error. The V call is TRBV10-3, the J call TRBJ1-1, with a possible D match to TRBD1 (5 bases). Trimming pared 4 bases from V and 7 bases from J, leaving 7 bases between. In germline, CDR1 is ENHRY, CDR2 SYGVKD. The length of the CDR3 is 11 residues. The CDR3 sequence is CAISGQFEAFF. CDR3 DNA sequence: TGTGCCATCAGTGGACAGTTTGAAGCTTTCTTT.

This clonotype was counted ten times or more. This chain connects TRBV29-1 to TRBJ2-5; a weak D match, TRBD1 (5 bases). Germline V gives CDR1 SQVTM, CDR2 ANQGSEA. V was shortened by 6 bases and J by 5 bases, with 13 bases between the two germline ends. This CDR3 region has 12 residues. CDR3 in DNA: TGCAGCGTAATTCGGGCAGGGGAGACCCAGTACTTC. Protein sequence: CSVIRAGETQYF.

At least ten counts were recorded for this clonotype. CDR3 DNA sequence: TGCAGCGTCGTTACCTTTTCAATAAATTACGAGCAGTACTTC. This translates into CSVVTFSINYEQYF. The chain carries TRBV29-1 and TRBJ2-7; D ambiguous. The CDR3 is 14 amino acids. V was shortened by 6 bases and J by 4 bases, with 19 bases between the two germline ends. Germline values: CDR1 SQVTM, CDR2 ANQGSEA.

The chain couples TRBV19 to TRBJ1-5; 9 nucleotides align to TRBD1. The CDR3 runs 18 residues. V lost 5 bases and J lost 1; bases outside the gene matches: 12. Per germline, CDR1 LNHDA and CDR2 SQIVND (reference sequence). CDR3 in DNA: TGTGCCAGTAGTGTCGGGGGACAGGGAATGGCCAGCAATCAGCCCCAGCATTTT. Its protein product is CASSVGGQGMASNQPQHF.

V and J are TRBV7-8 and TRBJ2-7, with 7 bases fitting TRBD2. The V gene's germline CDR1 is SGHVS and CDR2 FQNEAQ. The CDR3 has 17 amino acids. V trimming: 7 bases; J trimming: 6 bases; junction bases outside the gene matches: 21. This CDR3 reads CASTEAPGKRGLSEQYF. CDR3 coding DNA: TGTGCCAGCACCGAAGCCCCCGGGAAGCGGGGCTTGTCCGAGCAGTACTTC.

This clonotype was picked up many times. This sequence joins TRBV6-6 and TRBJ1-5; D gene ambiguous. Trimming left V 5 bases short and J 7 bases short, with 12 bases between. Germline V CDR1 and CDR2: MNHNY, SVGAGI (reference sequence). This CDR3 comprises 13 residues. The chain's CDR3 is CASSLRRVQPQHF. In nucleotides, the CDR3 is TGTGCCAGCAGTCTCCGGCGGGTACAGCCCCAGCATTTT.

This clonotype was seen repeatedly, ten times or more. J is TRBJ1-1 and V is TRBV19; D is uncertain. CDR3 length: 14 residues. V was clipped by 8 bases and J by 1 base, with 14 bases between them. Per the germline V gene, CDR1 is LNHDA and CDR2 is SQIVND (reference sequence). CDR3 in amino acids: CASRKDPPNTEAFF. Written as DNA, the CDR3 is TGTGCCAGTCGGAAAGATCCACCGAACACTGAAGCTTTCTTT.

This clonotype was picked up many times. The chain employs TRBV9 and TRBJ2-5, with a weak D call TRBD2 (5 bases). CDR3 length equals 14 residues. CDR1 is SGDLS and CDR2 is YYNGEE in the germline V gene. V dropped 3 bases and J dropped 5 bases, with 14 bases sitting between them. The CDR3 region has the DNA TGTGCCAGCAGCGCCAGCCGGGGATTCGAGACCCAGTACTTC. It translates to CASSASRGFETQYF.

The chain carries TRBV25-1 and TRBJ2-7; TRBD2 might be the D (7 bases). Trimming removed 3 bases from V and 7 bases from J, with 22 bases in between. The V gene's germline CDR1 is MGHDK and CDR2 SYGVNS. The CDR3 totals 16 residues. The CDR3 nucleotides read TGTGCCAGCAGTGAGCCCGCTGGGGGGGGCCTGGGTGAGCAGTACTTC. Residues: CASSEPAGGGLGEQYF.

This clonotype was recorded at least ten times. The CDR3 nucleotides are TGTGCCAGCAGCTTAGGAACCCGAGGAAAACTGTTTTTT. Translating it yields CASSLGTRGKLFF. The chain joins TRBV7-2 to TRBJ1-4; D remains unclear. Trimming shortened V by 1 base and J by 10 bases, and 10 bases separated the two germline ends. The CDR3 extends over 13 amino acids. CDR1 is SGHTA and CDR2 is FQGNSA in the germline V gene.

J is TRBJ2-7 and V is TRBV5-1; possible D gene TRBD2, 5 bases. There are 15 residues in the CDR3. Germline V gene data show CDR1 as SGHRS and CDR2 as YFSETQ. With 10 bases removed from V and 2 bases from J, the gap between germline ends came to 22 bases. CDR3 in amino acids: CAPPLTAVRPYEQYF. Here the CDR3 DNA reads TGCGCCCCCCCCCTAACAGCGGTTCGTCCCTACGAGCAGTACTTC.

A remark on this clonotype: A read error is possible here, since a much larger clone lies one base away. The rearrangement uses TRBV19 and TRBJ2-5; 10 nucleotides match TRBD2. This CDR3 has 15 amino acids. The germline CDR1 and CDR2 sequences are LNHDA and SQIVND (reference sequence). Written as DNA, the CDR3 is TGTGCCAGTAGTCCCGGACTAGCGGAACAAGGGACCCAGTACTTC. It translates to CASSPGLAEQGTQYF.

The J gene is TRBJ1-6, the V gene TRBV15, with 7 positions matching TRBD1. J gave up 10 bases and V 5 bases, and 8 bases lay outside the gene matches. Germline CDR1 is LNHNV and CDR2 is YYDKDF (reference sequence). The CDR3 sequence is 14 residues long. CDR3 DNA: TGTGCCACCAGCTTCGACAGGGTTGGCTCACCCCTCCACTTT. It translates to CATSFDRVGSPLHF.

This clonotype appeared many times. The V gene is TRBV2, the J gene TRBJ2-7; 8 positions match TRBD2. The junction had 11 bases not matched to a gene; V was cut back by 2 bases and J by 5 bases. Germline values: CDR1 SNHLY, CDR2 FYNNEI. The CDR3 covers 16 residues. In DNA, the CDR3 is TGTGCCAGCAGTGAACTACCACCTCGAGCGGGGGACGAGCAGTACTTC. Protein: CASSELPPRAGDEQYF.

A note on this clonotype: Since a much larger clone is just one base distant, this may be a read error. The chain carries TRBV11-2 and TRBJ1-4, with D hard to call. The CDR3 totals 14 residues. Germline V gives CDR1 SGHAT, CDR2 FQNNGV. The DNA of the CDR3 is TGTGCCAGCAGCTTCGGAGGGATCAATGAAAAACTGGTTTTT. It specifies CASSFGGINEKLVF.

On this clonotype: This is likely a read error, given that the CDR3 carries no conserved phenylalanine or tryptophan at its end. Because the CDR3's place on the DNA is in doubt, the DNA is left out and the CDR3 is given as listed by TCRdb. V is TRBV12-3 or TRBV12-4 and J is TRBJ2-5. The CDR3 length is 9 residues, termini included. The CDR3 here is CASSFSIHA.

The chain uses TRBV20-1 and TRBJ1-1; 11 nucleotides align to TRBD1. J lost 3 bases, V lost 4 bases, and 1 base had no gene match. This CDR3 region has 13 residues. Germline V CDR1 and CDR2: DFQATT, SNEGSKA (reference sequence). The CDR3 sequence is CSATDRGHTEAFF. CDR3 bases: TGCAGTGCTACGGACAGGGGGCACACTGAAGCTTTCTTT.

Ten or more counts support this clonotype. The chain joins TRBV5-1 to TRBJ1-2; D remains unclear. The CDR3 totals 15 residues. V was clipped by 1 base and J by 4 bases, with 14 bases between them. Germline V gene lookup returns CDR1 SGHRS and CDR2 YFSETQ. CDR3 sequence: CASSLLPGDAYGYTF. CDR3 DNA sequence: TGCGCCAGCAGCTTGCTCCCCGGGGATGCCTATGGCTACACCTTC.

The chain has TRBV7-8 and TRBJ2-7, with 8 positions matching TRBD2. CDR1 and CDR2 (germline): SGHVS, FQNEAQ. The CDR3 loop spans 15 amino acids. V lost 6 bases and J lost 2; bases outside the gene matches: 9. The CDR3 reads CASSPASGRTYEQYF. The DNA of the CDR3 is TGTGCCAGCAGTCCAGCGAGCGGGAGAACCTACGAGCAGTACTTC.

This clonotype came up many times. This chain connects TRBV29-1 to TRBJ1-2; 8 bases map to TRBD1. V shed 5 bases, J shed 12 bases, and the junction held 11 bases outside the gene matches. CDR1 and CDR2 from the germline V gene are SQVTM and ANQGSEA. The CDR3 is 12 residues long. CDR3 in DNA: TGCAGCGTTCCGGCTGACAGGGGAGGAGACACCTTC. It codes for CSVPADRGGDTF.

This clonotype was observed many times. CDR3: CASTPSGADHYGYTF. The CDR3 bases are TGTGCCAGCACCCCGTCCGGGGCAGATCACTATGGCTACACCTTC. The chain employs TRBV7-9 and TRBJ1-2; possible D gene TRBD1, 5 bases. Germline lookup yields CDR1 SEHNR and CDR2 FQNEAQ (reference sequence). V gave up 7 bases and J gave up 3 bases, with 18 bases separating them. The CDR3 contains 15 residues. Combining the CDR3 with reference TRBV7-9 and TRBJ1-2 gives the whole variable domain DTGVSQNPRHKITKRGQNVTFRCDPISEHNRLYWYRQTLGQGPEFLTYFQNEAQLEKSRLLSDRFSAERPKGSFSTLEIQRTEQGDSAMYLCASTPSGADHYGYTFGSGTRLTVV.